This T cell receptor (beta chain) was identified in a study of blood T cell repertoires in COVID-19. Profiling relied on immunoSEQ multiplex PCR, and the TCRdb table lists in-frame clones only, not all of them. The repertoire holds fewer than 200,000 clones, with roughly 87% as singletons. The CDR3 totals 14 residues. Germline CDR1 SGHTA, CDR2 FQGNSA. V dropped 4 bases and J dropped 8 bases, with 14 bases sitting between them. The clonotype comes from a human donor with acute COVID-19. The donor label of this sample is uncertain. This chain joins TRBV7-2 and TRBJ2-2, with a tentative D call TRBD1 (5 bases). The sequenced material came from PBMCs or T cells enriched from blood (not recorded which). This chain's CDR3 is CASSWSPGKGELFF. CDR3 DNA sequence: TGTGCCAGCAGCTGGAGCCCAGGGAAGGGGGAGCTGTTTTTT. Supplemented by reference TRBV7-2 and TRBJ2-2, the full variable domain reads GAGVSQSPSNKVTEKGKDVELRCDPISGHTALYWYRQSLGQGLEFLIYFQGNSAPDKSGLPSDRFSAERTGGSVSTLTIQRTQQEDSAVYLCASSWSPGKGELFFGEGSRLTVL.